This T cell receptor beta chain was obtained from a study of T cell changes during pregnancy in multiple sclerosis. The V gene lost 3 bases and the J gene lost 6 bases, with 11 bases spanning the gap. The germline V gene encodes CDR1 KGHSH and CDR2 LQKENI. This CDR3 contains 13 residues. Data came from immunoSEQ multiplex PCR; TCRdb stores just in-frame clones and leaves some out. This sample has about 68,000 clones; around 90% occur once, and the top ten carry around 1.3%. The sequencing used peripheral blood, collected in the second trimester of pregnancy. The chain recombines TRBV18 with TRBJ1-2, with D tentatively TRBD1 (5 bases). The TCR comes from a female donor in good health, enrolled as a control in a pregnancy study. The chain's CDR3 is CASSPPGRNGYTF. CDR3 DNA sequence: TGTGCCAGCTCACCCCCAGGGAGGAATGGCTACACCTTC.